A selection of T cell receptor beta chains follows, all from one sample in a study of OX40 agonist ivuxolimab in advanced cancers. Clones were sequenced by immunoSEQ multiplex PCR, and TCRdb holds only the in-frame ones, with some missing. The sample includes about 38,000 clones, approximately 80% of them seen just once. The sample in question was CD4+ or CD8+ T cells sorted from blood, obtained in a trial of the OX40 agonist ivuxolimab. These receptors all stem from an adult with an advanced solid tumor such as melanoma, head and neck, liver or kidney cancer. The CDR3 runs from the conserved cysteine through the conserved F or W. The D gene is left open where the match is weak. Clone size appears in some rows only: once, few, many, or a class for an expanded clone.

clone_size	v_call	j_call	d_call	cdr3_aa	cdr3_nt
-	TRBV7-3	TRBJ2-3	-	CASSLGVTDTQYF	TGTGCCAGCAGCTTAGGGGTCACAGATACGCAGTATTTT
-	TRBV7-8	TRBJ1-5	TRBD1	CASSLVADRGGQPQHF	TGTGCCAGCAGCTTAGTTGCGGACAGGGGCGGTCAGCCCCAGCATTTT
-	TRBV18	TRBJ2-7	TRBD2	CASSPPSGSSEQYF	TGTGCCAGCTCACCACCTAGCGGGAGCTCCGAGCAGTACTTC
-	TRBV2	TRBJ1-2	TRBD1	CASTRQGASNYGYTF	TGTGCCAGCACCCGCCAGGGGGCGTCTAACTATGGCTACACCTTC
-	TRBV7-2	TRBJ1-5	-	CASSLGGASNQPQHF	TGTGCCAGCAGCTTAGGTGGGGCTAGCAATCAGCCCCAGCATTTT
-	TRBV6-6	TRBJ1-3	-	CASSSLEVTIYF	TGTGCCAGCAGTTCGTTGGAGGTGACCATATATTTT
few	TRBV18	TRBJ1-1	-	CASSPYPQTGPNTEAFF	TGTGCCAGCTCACCGTACCCCCAGACAGGCCCGAACACTGAAGCTTTCTTT
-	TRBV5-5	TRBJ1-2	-	CASSPAIAASYGYTF	TGTGCCAGCAGCCCGGCAATCGCGGCTAGTTATGGCTACACCTTC
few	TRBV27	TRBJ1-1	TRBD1	CASSTGGVTEAFF	TGTGCCAGCAGTACAGGGGGAGTCACTGAAGCTTTCTTT
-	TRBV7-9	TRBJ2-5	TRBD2	CASSKGLAGARETQYF	TGTGCCAGCAGCAAGGGACTAGCGGGAGCCAGGGAGACCCAGTACTTC